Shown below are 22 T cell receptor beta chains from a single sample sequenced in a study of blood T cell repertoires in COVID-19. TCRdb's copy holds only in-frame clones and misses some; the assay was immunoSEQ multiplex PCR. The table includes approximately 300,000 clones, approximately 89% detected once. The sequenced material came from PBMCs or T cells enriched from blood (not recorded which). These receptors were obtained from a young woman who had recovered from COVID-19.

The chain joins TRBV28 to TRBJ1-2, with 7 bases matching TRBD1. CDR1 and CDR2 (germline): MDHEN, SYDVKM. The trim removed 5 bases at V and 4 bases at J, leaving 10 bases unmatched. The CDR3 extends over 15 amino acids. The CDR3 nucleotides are TGTGCCAGCAGTCCACAGGGGTGGGGATCCTATGGCTACACCTTC. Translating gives CASSPQGWGSYGYTF.

Here the CDR3 reads CASSSQETQYF. CDR3 bases: TGCGCCAGCAGCTCACAAGAGACCCAGTACTTC. This chain connects TRBV5-1 to TRBJ2-5, with D unresolved. V gave up 3 bases and J gave up 2 bases, with 2 bases separating them. The CDR3 loop spans 11 amino acids. Germline CDR1 is SGHRS and CDR2 is YFSETQ.

This chain's CDR3 is CASSSPKRSSYEQYF. The CDR3, as DNA: TGTGCCAGCAGCTCACCTAAACGGAGCTCCTACGAGCAGTACTTC. The chain couples TRBV28 to TRBJ2-7; D call uncertain. The V end lost 6 bases, the J end lost 0 bases, and 15 bases lay between the germline ends. The CDR3 is 15 amino acids. The germline V gene encodes CDR1 MDHEN and CDR2 SYDVKM.

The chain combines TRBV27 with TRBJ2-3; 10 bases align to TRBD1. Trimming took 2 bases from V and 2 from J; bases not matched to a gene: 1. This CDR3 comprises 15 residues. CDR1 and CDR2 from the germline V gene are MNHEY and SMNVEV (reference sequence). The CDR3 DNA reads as TGTGCCAGCAGTTTAGGACAGGGGGTCACAGATACGCAGTATTTT. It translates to CASSLGQGVTDTQYF.

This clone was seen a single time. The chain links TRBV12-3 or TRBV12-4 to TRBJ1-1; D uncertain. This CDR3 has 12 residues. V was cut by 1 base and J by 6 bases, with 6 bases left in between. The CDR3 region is CASSLGGAEAFF. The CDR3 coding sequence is TGTGCCAGCAGTTTAGGGGGAGCTGAAGCTTTCTTT.

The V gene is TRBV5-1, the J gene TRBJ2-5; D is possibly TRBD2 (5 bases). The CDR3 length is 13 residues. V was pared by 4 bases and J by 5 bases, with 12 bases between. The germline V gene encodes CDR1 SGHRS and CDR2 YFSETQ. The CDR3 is CASSPGWEETQYF. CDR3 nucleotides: TGCGCCAGCAGCCCGGGGTGGGAGGAGACCCAGTACTTC.

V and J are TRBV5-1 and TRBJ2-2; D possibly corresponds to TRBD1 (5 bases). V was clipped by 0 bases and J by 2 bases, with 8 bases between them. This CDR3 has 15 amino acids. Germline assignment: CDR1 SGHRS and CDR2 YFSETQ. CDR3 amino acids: CASSLEGSNTGELFF. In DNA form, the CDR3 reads TGCGCCAGCAGCTTGGAGGGGTCAAACACCGGGGAGCTGTTTTTT. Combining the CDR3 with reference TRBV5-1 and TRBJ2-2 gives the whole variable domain KAGVTQTPRYLIKTRGQQVTLSCSPISGHRSVSWYQQTPGQGLQFLFEYFSETQRNKGNFPGRFSGRQFSNSRSEMNVSTLELGDSALYLCASSLEGSNTGELFFGEGSRLTVL.

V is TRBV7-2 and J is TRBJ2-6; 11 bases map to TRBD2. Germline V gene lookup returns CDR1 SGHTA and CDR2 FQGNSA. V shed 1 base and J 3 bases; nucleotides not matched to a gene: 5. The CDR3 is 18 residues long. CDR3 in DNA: TGTGCCAGCAGCTTAGTGCTAGCGGGAGGTATTGGGGCCAACGTCCTGACTTTC. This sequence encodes CASSLVLAGGIGANVLTF.

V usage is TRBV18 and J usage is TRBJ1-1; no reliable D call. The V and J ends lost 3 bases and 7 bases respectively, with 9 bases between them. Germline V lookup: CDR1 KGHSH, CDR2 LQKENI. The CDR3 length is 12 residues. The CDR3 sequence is CASSPIESEAFF. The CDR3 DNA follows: TGTGCCAGCTCACCGATAGAGAGTGAAGCTTTCTTT.

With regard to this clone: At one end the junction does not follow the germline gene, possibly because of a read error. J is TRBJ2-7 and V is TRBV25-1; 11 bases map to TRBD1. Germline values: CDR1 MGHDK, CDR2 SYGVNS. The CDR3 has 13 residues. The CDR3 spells CATSGDRGYEQYF. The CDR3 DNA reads TGTGCCACCAGTGGGGACAGGGGGTACGAGCAGTACTTC.

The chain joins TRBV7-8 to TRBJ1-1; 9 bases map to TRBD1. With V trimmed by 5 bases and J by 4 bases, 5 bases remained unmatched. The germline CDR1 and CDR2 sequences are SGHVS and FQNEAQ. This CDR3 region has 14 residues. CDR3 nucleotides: TGTGCCAGCAGCCCAGGACAGGGGAGCACTGAAGCTTTCTTT. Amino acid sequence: CASSPGQGSTEAFF.

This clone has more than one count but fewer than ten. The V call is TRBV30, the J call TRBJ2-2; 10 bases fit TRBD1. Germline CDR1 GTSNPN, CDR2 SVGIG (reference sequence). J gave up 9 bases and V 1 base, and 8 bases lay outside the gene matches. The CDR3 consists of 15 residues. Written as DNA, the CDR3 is TGTGCCTGGAGTGAGGAGACAGGGGGCTTAAGGGAGCTGTTTTTT. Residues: CAWSEETGGLRELFF.

The CDR3 sequence: CASSLIGRGNEQYF. The CDR3 DNA is TGTGCCAGCAGCTTAATCGGGAGGGGGAACGAGCAGTACTTC. J is TRBJ2-7 and V is TRBV7-3; 8 bases map to TRBD2. The CDR3 is 14 residues long. Trimming removed 1 base from V and 5 bases from J; junction bases left unmatched: 4. Germline V gene lookup returns CDR1 SGHTA and CDR2 FQGTGA. Full variable domain (remainder filled in from reference TRBV7-3 and TRBJ2-7): GAGVSQTPSNKVTEKGKYVELRCDPISGHTALYWYRQSLGQGPEFLIYFQGTGAADDSGLPNDRFFAVRPEGSVSTLKIQRTERGDSAVYLCASSLIGRGNEQYFGPGTRLTVT.

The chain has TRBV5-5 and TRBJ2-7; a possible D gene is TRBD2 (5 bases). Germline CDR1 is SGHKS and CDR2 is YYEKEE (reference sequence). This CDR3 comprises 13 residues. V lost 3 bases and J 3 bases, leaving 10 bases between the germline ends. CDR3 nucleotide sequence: TGTGCCAGCAGCTGGGAGAGAAGCTACGAGCAGTACTTC. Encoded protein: CASSWERSYEQYF.

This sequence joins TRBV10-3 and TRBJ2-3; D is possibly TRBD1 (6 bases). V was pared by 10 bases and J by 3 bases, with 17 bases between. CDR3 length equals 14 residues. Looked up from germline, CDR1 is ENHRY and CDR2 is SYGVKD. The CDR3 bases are TGTGCCACCCGACAGGCAAAGGGAACAGATACGCAGTATTTT. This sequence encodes CATRQAKGTDTQYF.

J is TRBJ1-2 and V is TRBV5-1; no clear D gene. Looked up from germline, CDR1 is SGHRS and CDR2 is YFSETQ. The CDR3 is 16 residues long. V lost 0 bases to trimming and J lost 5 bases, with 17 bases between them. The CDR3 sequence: CASSLEAARVSYGYTF. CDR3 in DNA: TGCGCCAGCAGCTTGGAGGCCGCGAGGGTGTCATATGGCTACACCTTC.

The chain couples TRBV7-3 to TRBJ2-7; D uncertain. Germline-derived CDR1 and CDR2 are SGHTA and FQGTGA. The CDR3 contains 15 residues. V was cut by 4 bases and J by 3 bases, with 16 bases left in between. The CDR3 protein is CASSSNPLGDYEQYF. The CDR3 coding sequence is TGTGCCAGCAGCTCCAACCCCCTCGGAGACTACGAGCAGTACTTC.

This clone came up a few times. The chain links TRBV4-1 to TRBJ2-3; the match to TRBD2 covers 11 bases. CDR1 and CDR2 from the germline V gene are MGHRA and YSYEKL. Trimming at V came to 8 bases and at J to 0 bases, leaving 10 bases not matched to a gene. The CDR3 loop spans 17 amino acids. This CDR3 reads CASGTSGGHLSTDTQYF. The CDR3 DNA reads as TGCGCCAGCGGAACTAGCGGGGGCCATCTAAGCACAGATACGCAGTATTTT.

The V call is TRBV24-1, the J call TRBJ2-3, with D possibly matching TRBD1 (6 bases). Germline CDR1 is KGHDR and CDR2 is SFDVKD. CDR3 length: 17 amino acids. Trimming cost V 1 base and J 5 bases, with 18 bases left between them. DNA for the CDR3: TGTGCCACCAGTGATTTCCGAAGTGGGGGCCCCGGAGATACGCAGTATTTT. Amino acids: CATSDFRSGGPGDTQYF.

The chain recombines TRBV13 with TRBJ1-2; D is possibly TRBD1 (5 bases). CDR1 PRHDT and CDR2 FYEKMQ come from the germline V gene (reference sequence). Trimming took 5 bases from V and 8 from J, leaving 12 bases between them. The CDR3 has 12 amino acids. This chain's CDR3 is CASSIRVGGYTF. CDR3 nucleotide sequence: TGTGCCAGCAGCATCAGGGTGGGGGGCTACACCTTC.

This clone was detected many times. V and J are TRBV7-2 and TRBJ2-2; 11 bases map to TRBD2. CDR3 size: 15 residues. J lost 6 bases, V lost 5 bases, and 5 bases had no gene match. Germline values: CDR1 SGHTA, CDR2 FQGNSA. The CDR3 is CASSPGTSGSGELFF. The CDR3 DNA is TGTGCCAGCAGCCCCGGGACTAGCGGTTCCGGGGAGCTGTTTTTT. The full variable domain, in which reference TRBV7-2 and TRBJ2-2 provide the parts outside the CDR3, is GAGVSQSPSNKVTEKGKDVELRCDPISGHTALYWYRQSLGQGLEFLIYFQGNSAPDKSGLPSDRFSAERTGGSVSTLTIQRTQQEDSAVYLCASSPGTSGSGELFFGEGSRLTVL.

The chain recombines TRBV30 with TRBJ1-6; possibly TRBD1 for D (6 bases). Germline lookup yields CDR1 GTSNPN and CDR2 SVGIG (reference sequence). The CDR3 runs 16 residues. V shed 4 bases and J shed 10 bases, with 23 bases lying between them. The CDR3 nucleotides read TGTGCCTGGAAAGCCCCCCGGACAGACAACGGATCACCCCTCCACTTT. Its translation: CAWKAPRTDNGSPLHF.